This TCR beta chain comes out of a study of blood T cell repertoires in COVID-19. Background on the study: From the United States, Italy and Spain came samples of acute and convalescent COVID-19.

Original analysis: The authors estimated nucleated cell counts from reference gene primer amplification. Data came from immunoSEQ multiplex PCR; TCRdb stores just in-frame clones and leaves some out. The DNA was the basis for D and trimming; V, J and clone size are from that table. Found here are over 45,000 clones, about 89% of them singletons; the top ten hold about 7.3%. The germline V gene has CDR1 MNHNS and CDR2 SASEGT. The CDR3 length is 15 residues. V shed 3 bases and J shed 13 bases, with 22 bases lying between them. This TCR was recovered from a woman between 55 and 75 years old with active or convalescent COVID-19. This chain connects TRBV6-1 to TRBJ1-5; D might be TRBD1 (5 bases). The sample comprised peripheral blood. CDR3: CASSEDRSTGRGQHF. The CDR3 coding sequence is TGTGCCAGCAGTGAGGATAGGAGTACTGGCCGGGGGCAGCATTTT.